Listed below are T cell receptor beta chains from one sample, sequenced in a study of a mutant IDH1 vaccine in newly diagnosed glioma. Repertoires were generated with immunoSEQ multiplex PCR, while TCRdb's copy carries only in-frame clones and drops some. The repertoire holds about 31,000 clones, around nine tenths seen once, with around 5.1% in the top ten. No antigen is known for these receptors. The sample consisted of PBMCs, taken from a glioma patient whose treatment included an IDH1 peptide vaccine. The receptors were gathered from a woman in her forties with glioma. CDR3s include the opening cysteine and the closing phenylalanine or tryptophan. A D gene is named only where the DNA matches it firmly. Expanded clones are given a class, and other clones once, few, many or no size at all.

D | size | length | V | CDR3
TRBD1 | . | 16 | TRBV5-1 | CASSHGTAWASYEQYF
TRBD1 | few | 14 | TRBV6-1 | CASSGTGGNQPQHF
. | once | 12 | TRBV9 | CASSVLGDGYTF
. | . | 14 | TRBV15 | CATSNLGTPYEQYF
. | . | 14 | TRBV7-2 | CASSLAGVTTGYTF
. | . | 13 | TRBV7-6 | CASSSGSHDRQFF
. | . | 13 | TRBV7-7 | CASSLSRGTEAFF
TRBD2 | . | 17 | TRBV10-2 | CASTLFGGGSNTGELFF
. | once | 13 | TRBV5-4 | CASSLQGTYEQYF
TRBD1 | . | 16 | TRBV19 | CARTSDGQGPNYGYTF
. | . | 13 | TRBV9 | CASSFRDNTEAFF
TRBD1 | . | 15 | TRBV7-2 | CASSRRVGQGHEQYF
TRBD2 | . | 15 | TRBV6-5 | CASSQLAGGSYEQYF
TRBD1 | . | 16 | TRBV6-5 | CASSYSIWDRKETQYF
TRBD1 | . | 13 | TRBV6-1 | CASSPGQWYEQYF
. | . | 12 | TRBV5-6 | CASSLWDNEQFF
TRBD1 | . | 14 | TRBV4-2 | CASSPLDRDRVQYF
. | . | 16 | TRBV10-3 | CAISAGTGGGNTEAFF
. | . | 15 | TRBV7-2 | CASSPQTSMNTEAFF
TRBD1 | once | 15 | TRBV5-1 | CASSLGQGATDTQYF
TRBD1 | . | 14 | TRBV5-6 | CASSPKQGYYGYTF
. | . | 17 | TRBV4-1 | CASSQFGRTHYNSPLHF
. | . | 12 | TRBV7-2 | CASSLTYNEQFF
TRBD2 | . | 16 | TRBV5-1 | CASSQTSGPNTGELFF
TRBD2 | . | 13 | TRBV2 | CASMKLAFYEQYF
. | . | 14 | TRBV9 | CASSTNLGITEAFF
TRBD2 | . | 15 | TRBV30 | CAWRKRGLNTGELFF
. | . | 13 | TRBV18 | CASSQRQNYGYTF
TRBD1 | . | 15 | TRBV7-6 | CASSLFPGTVETQYF
TRBD2 | . | 16 | TRBV28 | CASSFGSGRGQETQYF
. | . | 15 | TRBV5-1 | CASSRGTANTGELFF
TRBD1 | . | 14 | TRBV5-1 | CASSLQGDGQPQHF
. | . | 12 | TRBV29-1 | CSGGQLNTEAFF
TRBD2 | . | 14 | TRBV5-6 | CASSLWLAGFGQFF
. | . | 15 | TRBV19 | CASSQDRLYQETQYF
. | once | 14 | TRBV2 | CASSTGRSNQPQHF
. | once | 14 | TRBV2 | CASSGMTGRETQYF
. | . | 14 | TRBV7-9 | CASSLPSGIDGYTF
. | . | 13 | TRBV7-9 | CASSLVGSHEQYF
TRBD2 | . | 14 | TRBV30 | CASRAGGPGYEQYF
. | . | 13 | TRBV30 | CAWSGTTNTEAFF
. | . | 14 | TRBV5-5 | CASSLLEGRWEQYF
. | once | 13 | TRBV5-1 | CASSLAGPSPLHF
TRBD2 | . | 15 | TRBV7-9 | CASSRGASGGAESIF
. | . | 15 | TRBV25-1 | CASTDGAQLTYEQYF
. | once | 15 | TRBV6-5 | CASKNGAATNEKLFF
. | . | 12 | TRBV10-2 | CASSVSGNEQFF
TRBD2 | . | 13 | TRBV2 | CASEVAGENIQYF
TRBD1 | . | 15 | TRBV2 | CASSAPRDRDLRAFF
. | . | 15 | TRBV25-1 | CASQKRVGQQETQYF